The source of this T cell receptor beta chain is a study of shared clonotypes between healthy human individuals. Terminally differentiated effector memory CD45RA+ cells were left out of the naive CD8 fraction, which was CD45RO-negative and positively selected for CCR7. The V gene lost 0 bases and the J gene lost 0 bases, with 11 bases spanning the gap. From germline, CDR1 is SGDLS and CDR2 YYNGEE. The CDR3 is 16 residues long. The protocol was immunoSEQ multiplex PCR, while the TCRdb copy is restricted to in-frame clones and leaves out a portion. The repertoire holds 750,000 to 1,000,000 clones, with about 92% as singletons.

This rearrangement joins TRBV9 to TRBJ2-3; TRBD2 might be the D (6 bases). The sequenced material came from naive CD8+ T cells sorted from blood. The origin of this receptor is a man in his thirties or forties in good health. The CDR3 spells CASSVGNRGSTDTQYF. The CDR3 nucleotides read TGTGCCAGCAGCGTAGGAAACCGGGGGAGCACAGATACGCAGTATTTT.